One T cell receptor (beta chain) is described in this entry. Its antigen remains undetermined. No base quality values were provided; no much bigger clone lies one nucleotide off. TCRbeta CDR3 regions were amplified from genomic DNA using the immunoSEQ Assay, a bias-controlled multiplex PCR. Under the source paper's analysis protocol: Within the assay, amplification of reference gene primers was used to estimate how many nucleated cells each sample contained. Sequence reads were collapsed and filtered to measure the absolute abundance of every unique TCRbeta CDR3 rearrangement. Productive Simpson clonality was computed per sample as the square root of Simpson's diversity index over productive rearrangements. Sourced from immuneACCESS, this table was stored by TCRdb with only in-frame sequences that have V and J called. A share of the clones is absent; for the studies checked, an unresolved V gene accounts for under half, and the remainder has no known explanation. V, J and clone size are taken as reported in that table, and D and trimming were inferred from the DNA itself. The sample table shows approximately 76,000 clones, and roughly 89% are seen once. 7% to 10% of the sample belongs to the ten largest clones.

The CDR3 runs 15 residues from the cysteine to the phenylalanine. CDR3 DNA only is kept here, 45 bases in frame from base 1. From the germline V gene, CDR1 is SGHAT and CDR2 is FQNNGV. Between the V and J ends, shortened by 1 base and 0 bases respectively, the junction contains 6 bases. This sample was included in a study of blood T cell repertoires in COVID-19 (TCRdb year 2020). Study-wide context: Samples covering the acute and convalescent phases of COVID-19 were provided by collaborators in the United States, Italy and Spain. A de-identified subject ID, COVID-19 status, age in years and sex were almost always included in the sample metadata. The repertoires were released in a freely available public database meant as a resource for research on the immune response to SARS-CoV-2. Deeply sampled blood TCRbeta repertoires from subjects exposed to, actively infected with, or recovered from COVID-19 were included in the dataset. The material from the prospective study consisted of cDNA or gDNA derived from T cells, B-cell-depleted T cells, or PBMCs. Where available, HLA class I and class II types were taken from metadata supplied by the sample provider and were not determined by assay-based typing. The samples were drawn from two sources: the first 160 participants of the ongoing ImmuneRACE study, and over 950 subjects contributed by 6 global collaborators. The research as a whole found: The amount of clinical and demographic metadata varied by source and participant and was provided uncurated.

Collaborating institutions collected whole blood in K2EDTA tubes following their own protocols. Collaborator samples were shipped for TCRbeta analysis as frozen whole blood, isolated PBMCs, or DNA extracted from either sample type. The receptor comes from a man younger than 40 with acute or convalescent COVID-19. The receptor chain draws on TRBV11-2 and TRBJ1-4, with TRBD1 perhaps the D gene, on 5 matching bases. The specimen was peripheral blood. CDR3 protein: CASSLGGATNEKLFF. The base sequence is TGTGCCAGCAGCTTAGGGGGGGCAACTAATGAAAAACTGTTTTTT.